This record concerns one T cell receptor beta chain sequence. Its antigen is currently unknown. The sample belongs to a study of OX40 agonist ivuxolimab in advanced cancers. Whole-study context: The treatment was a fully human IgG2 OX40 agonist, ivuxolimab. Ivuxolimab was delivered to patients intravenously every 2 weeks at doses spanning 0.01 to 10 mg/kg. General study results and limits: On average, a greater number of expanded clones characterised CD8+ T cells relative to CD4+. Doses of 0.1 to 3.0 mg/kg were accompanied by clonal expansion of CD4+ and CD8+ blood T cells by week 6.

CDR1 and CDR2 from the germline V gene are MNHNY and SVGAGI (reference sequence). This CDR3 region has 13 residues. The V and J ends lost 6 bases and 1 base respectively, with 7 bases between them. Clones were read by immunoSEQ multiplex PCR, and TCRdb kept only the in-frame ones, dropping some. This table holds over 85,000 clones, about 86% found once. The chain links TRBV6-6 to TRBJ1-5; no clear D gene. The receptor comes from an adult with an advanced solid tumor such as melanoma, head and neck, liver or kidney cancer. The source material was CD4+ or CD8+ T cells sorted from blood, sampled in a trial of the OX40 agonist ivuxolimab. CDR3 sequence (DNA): TGTGCCAGCAGACCCTACAGCAATCAGCCCCAGCATTTT. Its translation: CASRPYSNQPQHF.